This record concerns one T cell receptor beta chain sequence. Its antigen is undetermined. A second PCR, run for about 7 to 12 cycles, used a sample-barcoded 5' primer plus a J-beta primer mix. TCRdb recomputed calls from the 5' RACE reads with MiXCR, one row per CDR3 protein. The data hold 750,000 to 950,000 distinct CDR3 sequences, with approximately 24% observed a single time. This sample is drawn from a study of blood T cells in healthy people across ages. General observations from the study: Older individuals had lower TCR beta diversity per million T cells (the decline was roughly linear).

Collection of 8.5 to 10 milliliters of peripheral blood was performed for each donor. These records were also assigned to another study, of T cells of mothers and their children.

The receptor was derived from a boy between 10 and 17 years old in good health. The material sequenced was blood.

The CDR3, as DNA: TGTGCCAGCAGAGGTAGGGGCAATGAGCAGTTCTTC. Amino acid sequence: CASRGRGNEQFF. The chain links TRBV12-3 or TRBV12-4 to TRBJ2-7; the D gene is possibly TRBD1 (5 bases). The end of the DNA fits TRBJ2-1 better, so the J call may be wrong. The CDR3 length is 12 residues.